The following is a T cell receptor beta chain sequence with its context. Only in-frame clones appear in the TCRdb table, and some are missing; sequencing was by immunoSEQ multiplex PCR. The table has 30,000 to 40,000 clones, around 63% seen once. This record belongs to a study of cytotoxic CD8 clonotypes in ibrutinib-treated CLL. Germline CDR1 is SGHDT and CDR2 is YYEEEE. This CDR3 comprises 18 residues. Trimming at V came to 0 bases and at J to 3 bases, leaving 11 bases not matched to a gene. The rearrangement joins TRBV5-6 to TRBJ2-3, with TRBD1 identical over 9 bases. Sequenced here: PBMCs, sampled before ibrutinib treatment. This receptor was taken from a human donor with chronic lymphocytic leukemia. The CDR3 bases are TGTGCCAGCAGCTTGGGACCGGGACAGGGTCTGTATACAGATACGCAGTATTTT. Translation: CASSLGPGQGLYTDTQYF.